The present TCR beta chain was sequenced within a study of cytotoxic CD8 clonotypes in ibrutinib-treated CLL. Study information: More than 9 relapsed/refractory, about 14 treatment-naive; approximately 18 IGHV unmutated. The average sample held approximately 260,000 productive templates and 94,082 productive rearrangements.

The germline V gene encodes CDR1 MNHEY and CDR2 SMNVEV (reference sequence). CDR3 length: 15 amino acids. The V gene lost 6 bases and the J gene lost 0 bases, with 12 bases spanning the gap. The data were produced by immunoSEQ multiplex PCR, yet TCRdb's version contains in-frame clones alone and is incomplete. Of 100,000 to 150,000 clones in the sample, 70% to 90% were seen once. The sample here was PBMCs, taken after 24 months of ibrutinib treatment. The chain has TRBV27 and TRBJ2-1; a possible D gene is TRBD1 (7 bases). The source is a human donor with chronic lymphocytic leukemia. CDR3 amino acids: CASRRGQSSYNEQFF. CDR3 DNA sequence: TGTGCCAGCAGGCGGGGACAGAGCTCCTACAATGAGCAGTTCTTC.